The present TCR beta chain was sequenced within a study of blood T cell repertoires in COVID-19. Turning to the study itself: Some COVID-19 samples were acute and others convalescent; all came from the United States, Italy and Spain. From T cells, B-cell-depleted T cells, or PBMCs came the material, which was cDNA or gDNA.

Per the original data handling: How many nucleated cells were present was estimated from reference gene primer amplification. TCRdb's table, derived via immunoSEQ multiplex PCR, lists solely in-frame clones and lacks some. D and trimming come from the DNA, and the V and J calls and clone size come from that table. This table holds roughly 250,000 clones, approximately 83% found once. V was pared by 6 bases and J by 0 bases, with 13 bases between. Germline CDR1 is MNHNY and CDR2 is SVGAGI (reference sequence). CDR3 length: 15 amino acids. This clonotype was obtained from a woman at least 80 years old with acute or convalescent COVID-19. The sample consisted of peripheral blood. The chain uses TRBV6-6 and TRBJ2-3; a possible D gene is TRBD1 (6 bases). The CDR3 loop is CASRGTPASTDTQYF. The CDR3 nucleotides read TGTGCCAGCAGGGGGACACCTGCTAGCACAGATACGCAGTATTTT.